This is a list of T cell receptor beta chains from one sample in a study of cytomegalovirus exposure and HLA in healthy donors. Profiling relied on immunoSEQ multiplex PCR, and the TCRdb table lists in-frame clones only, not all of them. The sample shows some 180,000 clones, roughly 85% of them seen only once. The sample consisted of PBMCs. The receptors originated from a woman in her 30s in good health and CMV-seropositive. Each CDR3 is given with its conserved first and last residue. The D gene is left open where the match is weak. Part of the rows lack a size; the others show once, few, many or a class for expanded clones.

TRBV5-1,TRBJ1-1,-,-,CASSLAGLGAEAFF,TGCGCCAGCAGCTTGGCAGGGTTGGGCGCTGAAGCTTTCTTT
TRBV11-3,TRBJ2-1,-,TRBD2,CASSPSGRAYNEQFF,TGTGCCAGCAGCCCTAGCGGGAGGGCGTACAATGAGCAGTTCTTC
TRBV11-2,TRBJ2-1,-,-,CASSSIQGYNEQFF,TGTGCCAGCAGCTCCATCCAGGGCTACAATGAGCAGTTCTTC
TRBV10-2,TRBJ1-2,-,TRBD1,CASSSDRGYGYTF,TGCGCCAGCAGCTCTGACAGGGGCTATGGCTACACCTTC
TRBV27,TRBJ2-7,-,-,CASSLRPGASYEQYF,TGTGCCAGCAGTTTAAGGCCAGGGGCCTCCTACGAGCAGTACTTC
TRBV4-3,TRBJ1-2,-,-,CASSQDRGGFGYTF,TGCGCCAGCAGCCAAGACAGGGGTGGTTTTGGCTACACCTTC
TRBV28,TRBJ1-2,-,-,CASSLGINYGYTF,TGTGCCAGCAGTTTGGGCATTAACTATGGCTACACCTTC
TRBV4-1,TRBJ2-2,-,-,CASSQQDLVGVTGELFF,TGCGCCAGCAGCCAGCAGGACCTCGTAGGGGTCACCGGGGAGCTGTTTTTT
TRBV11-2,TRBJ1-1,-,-,CASSLGRYTEAFF,TGTGCCAGCAGCTTAGGCCGGTACACTGAAGCTTTCTTT
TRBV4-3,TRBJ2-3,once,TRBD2,CASSRGGPSTDTQYF,TGCGCCAGCAGCCGGGGGGGACCTAGCACAGATACGCAGTATTTT
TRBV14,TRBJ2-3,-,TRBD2,CASSQGQLAADTQYF,TGTGCCAGCAGCCAAGGTCAGCTAGCGGCGGATACGCAGTATTTT
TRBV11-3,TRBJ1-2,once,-,CASSGQGRHYGYTF,TGTGCCAGCAGCGGGCAGGGGCGCCACTATGGCTACACCTTC
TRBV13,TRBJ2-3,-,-,CASSLYPGTQYF,TGTGCCAGCAGCTTATATCCCGGTACGCAGTATTTT
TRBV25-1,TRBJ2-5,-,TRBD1,CASARDRGFQETQYF,TGTGCCAGCGCTAGGGACAGGGGGTTCCAAGAGACCCAGTACTTC
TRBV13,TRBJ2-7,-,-,CASSDRGSSYEQYF,TGTGCCAGCAGCGATAGGGGTAGCTCCTACGAGCAGTACTTC
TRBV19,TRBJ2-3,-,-,CASTNELRTGTDTQYF,TGTGCCAGTACTAATGAGTTAAGAACAGGCACAGATACGCAGTATTTT
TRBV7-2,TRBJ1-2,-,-,CASSQGTGRGANGYTF,TGTGCCAGCAGCCAAGGGACGGGCAGGGGAGCGAATGGCTACACCTTC
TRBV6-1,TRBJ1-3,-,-,CASSEGRSSGNTIYF,TGTGCCAGCAGTGAAGGAAGGAGCTCTGGAAACACCATATATTTT